What follows describes a single T cell receptor beta chain. Its antigen is undetermined. This entry is derived from a study of T cell responses to AZD1222 COVID-19 vaccine. About the research overall: Timing groups of about 4 and about 12 weeks for second doses were pooled. General study findings and limits: Mostly white British, mostly female donors; authors suggested clonal diversity may be underestimated.

The CDR3 spans 14 residues. Germline loops: CDR1 MNHEY, CDR2 SVGAGI. The ends were cut back, 6 bases at V and 5 bases at J, with 16 bases in the middle. Method: immunoSEQ multiplex PCR; TCRdb's copy keeps in-frame clones and lacks some. The data show about 120,000 clones, around 86% seen once. V and J are TRBV6-5 and TRBJ1-1, with a tentative D call TRBD1 (6 bases). This specimen was peripheral blood, taken on day 0 of AZD1222 vaccination. This sequence was found in an adult in good health. The CDR3 coding sequence is TGTGCCAGCAGGACGAGGGGGGTTAGAACTGAAGCTTTCTTT. Translated: CASRTRGVRTEAFF.